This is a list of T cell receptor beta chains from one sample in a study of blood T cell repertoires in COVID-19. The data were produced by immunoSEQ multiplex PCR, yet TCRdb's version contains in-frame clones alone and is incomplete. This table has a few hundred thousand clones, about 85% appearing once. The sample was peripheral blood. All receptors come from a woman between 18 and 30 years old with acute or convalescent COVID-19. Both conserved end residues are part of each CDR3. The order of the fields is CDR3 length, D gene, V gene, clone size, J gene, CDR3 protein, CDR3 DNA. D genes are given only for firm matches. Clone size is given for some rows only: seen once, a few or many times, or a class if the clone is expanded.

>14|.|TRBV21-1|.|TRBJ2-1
CASRKGDCIKMKFF
TGTGCCAGCAGAAAAGGGGACTGTATTAAGATGAAGTTCTTC
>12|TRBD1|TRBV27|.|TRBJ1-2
CASSPQGASYTF
TGTGCCAGCAGTCCTCAGGGGGCGAGCTACACCTTC
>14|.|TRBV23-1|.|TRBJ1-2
CASSQCGGNYGYTF
TGCGCCAGCAGTCAATGCGGCGGTAACTATGGCTACACCTTC
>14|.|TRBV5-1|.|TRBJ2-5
CASSLAKGEETQYF
TGCGCCAGCAGCTTGGCAAAGGGAGAAGAGACCCAGTACTTC
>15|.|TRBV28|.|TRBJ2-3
CASRTPGEGTDTQYF
TGTGCCAGCCGAACCCCAGGGGAAGGCACAGATACGCAGTATTTT
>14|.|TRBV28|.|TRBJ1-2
CAAALGYPNYGYTF
TGTGCCGCCGCGCTAGGATACCCTAACTATGGCTACACCTTC
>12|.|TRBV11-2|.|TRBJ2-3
CASSQEADTQYF
TGTGCCAGCAGCCAAGAGGCAGATACGCAGTATTTT
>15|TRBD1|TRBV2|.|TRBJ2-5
CASSEGDRDQETQYF
TGTGCCAGCAGTGAAGGGGACAGGGATCAAGAGACCCAGTACTTC
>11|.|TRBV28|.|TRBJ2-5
CASSFHTYQYF
TGTGCCAGCAGTTTCCACACGTACCAGTACTTC
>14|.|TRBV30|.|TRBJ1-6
CAWSVGRGNSPLHF
TGTGCCTGGAGTGTTGGCAGGGGAAATTCACCCCTCCACTTT
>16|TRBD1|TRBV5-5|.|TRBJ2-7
CASSSLTGTGDDEQYF
TGTGCCAGCAGCTCTCTTACCGGGACAGGGGACGACGAGCAGTACTTC
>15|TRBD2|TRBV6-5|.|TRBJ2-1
CASSLTSGEDNEQFF
TGTGCCAGCAGTTTGACTAGCGGGGAAGACAATGAGCAGTTCTTC
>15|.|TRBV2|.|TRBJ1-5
CASSERRGSNQPQHF
TGTGCCAGCAGTGAACGGAGGGGAAGCAATCAGCCCCAGCATTTT
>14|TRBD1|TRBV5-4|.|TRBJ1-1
CASSLGQGITEAFF
TGTGCCAGCAGCTTGGGACAGGGGATCACTGAAGCTTTCTTT
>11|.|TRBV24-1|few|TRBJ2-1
CATSDFHEQFF
TGTGCCACCAGTGACTTCCATGAGCAGTTCTTC
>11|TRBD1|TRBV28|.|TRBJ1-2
CASSRDRDYTF
TGTGCCAGCAGCCGGGACAGGGACTACACCTTC
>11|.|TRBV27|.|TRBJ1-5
CATRTGQPQHF
TGTGCCACCCGGACGGGGCAGCCCCAGCATTTT